The rows below give T cell receptor beta chains drawn from one sample of a study of cytomegalovirus exposure and HLA in healthy donors. The assay was immunoSEQ multiplex PCR, and TCRdb's table has in-frame clones only and misses some. The sample yields under 200,000 clones, about 80% seen once. The sample was PBMCs. These receptors came from a woman aged 25 to 39 in good health and CMV-seropositive. Both conserved end residues are part of each CDR3. A D gene is named only where the DNA matches it firmly. Clone size is stated in some rows and not others, as once, few, many or a class when expanded.

J | size | D | V | length | DNA | CDR3
TRBJ1-1 | . | . | TRBV11-2 | 12 | TGTGCCAGCAGCTCGGGGTACACTGAAGCTTTCTTT | CASSSGYTEAFF
TRBJ2-2 | . | . | TRBV29-1 | 15 | TGCAGCGTGCTGGGGCCAGGGGCCAACACCGGGGAGCTGTTTTTT | CSVLGPGANTGELFF
TRBJ1-1 | . | . | TRBV30 | 14 | TGTGCCTGGAGTCGCGACAGCCTGAACACTGAAGCTTTCTTT | CAWSRDSLNTEAFF
TRBJ2-1 | . | . | TRBV5-1 | 17 | TGCGCCACCCGCTGGGAGGCAGGGAGTAATTCCTACAATGAGCAGTTCTTC | CATRWEAGSNSYNEQFF
TRBJ2-7 | . | . | TRBV10-3 | 13 | TGTGCCACGGAGATGAGTGGGTCCTACGAGCAGTACTTC | CATEMSGSYEQYF
TRBJ2-7 | . | . | TRBV2 | 12 | TGTGCCAGCAGTGAGCGGGGCTACGAGCAGTACTTC | CASSERGYEQYF
TRBJ2-5 | . | TRBD1 | TRBV28 | 13 | TGTGCCAGCAGCCCCGGGACAGAAGAGGCCCAGTACTTC | CASSPGTEEAQYF
TRBJ2-3 | once | TRBD1 | TRBV10-3 | 17 | TGTGCCATCAGTGAGTACGGACAGGGGGCCGGCACAGATACGCAGTATTTT | CAISEYGQGAGTDTQYF
TRBJ2-2 | . | TRBD2 | TRBV14 | 16 | TGTGCCAGCAGTCCCATAGCTAGCGGAAACGCCGGGGAGCTGTTTTTT | CASSPIASGNAGELFF
TRBJ2-7 | . | TRBD2 | TRBV7-9 | 15 | TGTGCCAGCAGCTTAGGGGGACTAGCGGGCGGCGAGCAGTACTTC | CASSLGGLAGGEQYF
TRBJ1-4 | . | TRBD1 | TRBV18 | 15 | TGTGCCAGCTCCCTCGACAGGGGGACTAATGAAAAACTGTTTTTT | CASSLDRGTNEKLFF
TRBJ2-5 | . | . | TRBV30 | 14 | TGTGCCTGGAGTCCCGGGGGACTCCAGGAGACCCAGTACTTC | CAWSPGGLQETQYF
TRBJ2-7 | . | . | TRBV10-3 | 15 | TGTGCCATCAGTGGCGCGAAACAGGGTACCTACGAGCAGTACTTC | CAISGAKQGTYEQYF
TRBJ2-7 | . | . | TRBV6-1 | 14 | TGTGCCAGCAGCTCCCGGACAGAAGACCACGAGCAGTACTTC | CASSSRTEDHEQYF
TRBJ1-3 | few | . | TRBV4-3 | 15 | TGCGCCAGCAGCCAAGACAGGGATGTAGGAAACACCATATATTTT | CASSQDRDVGNTIYF
TRBJ2-5 | . | . | TRBV4-3 | 16 | TGCGCCAGCAGCCAAGAAGGAAGGGGTCAAGCGGAGACCCAGTACTTC | CASSQEGRGQAETQYF
TRBJ1-2 | . | TRBD1 | TRBV7-2 | 18 | TGTGCCAGCAGCTTAGCAACCCAGGGACAGGGGGCGGCATATGGCTACACCTTC | CASSLATQGQGAAYGYTF
TRBJ2-1 | . | TRBD2 | TRBV28 | 12 | TGTGCCAGCAGTGGTAGCGGGTATGAGCAGTTCTTC | CASSGSGYEQFF
TRBJ2-3 | once | . | TRBV5-4 | 14 | TGTGCCAGCAGCTTGGAGCGAGCAGCAGATACGCAGTATTTT | CASSLERAADTQYF
TRBJ2-2 | . | . | TRBV11-3 | 14 | TGTGCCAGCAGCTTAGGGCAGAACACCGGGGAGCTGTTTTTT | CASSLGQNTGELFF
TRBJ2-1 | . | TRBD2 | TRBV5-1 | 17 | TGCGCCAGCAGCTTGTTGGGGGCTAGCGGGAGTTACAATGAGCAGTTCTTC | CASSLLGASGSYNEQFF
TRBJ2-2 | . | TRBD2 | TRBV27 | 17 | TGTGCCAGCAGTAGGACTAGTCTCGGGCAGTTCACCGGGGAGCTGTTTTTT | CASSRTSLGQFTGELFF
TRBJ2-1 | once | . | TRBV10-3 | 17 | TGTGCCATCAGTGAGTTTTCATCCGGGAGCTCCTACAATGAGCAGTTCTTC | CAISEFSSGSSYNEQFF
TRBJ2-6 | . | TRBD1 | TRBV2 | 18 | TGTGCCAGCAGTGAATGGGGACAGCCCTACTCTGGGGCCAACGTCCTGACTTTC | CASSEWGQPYSGANVLTF
TRBJ1-4 | . | . | TRBV30 | 18 | TGTGCCTGGAGTCACGGGGGAGCGGGGGCTGCAACTAATGAAAAACTGTTTTTT | CAWSHGGAGAATNEKLFF
TRBJ2-7 | once | TRBD2 | TRBV30 | 15 | TGTGCCTGGAGTGCCGGACGCCCAGCCGGGGGGGAGCAGTACTTC | CAWSAGRPAGGEQYF
TRBJ1-4 | . | . | TRBV19 | 15 | TGTGCCAGTAGTATAGGAGGTCAACTGAATGAAAAACTGTTTTTT | CASSIGGQLNEKLFF
TRBJ1-2 | . | . | TRBV6-4 | 11 | TGTGCCAGCAGAGGGGTAGGGGGCTACACCTTC | CASRGVGGYTF
TRBJ2-1 | . | TRBD2 | TRBV4-3 | 18 | TGCGCCAGCAGCCAAGGGGCGGCTAGCGGGAGGGCCCGGAATGAGCAGTTCTTC | CASSQGAASGRARNEQFF
TRBJ1-4 | . | TRBD1 | TRBV5-1 | 15 | TGCGCCAGCAGCATCTCGACAGGGAGTGCGGAAAAACTGTTTTTT | CASSISTGSAEKLFF
TRBJ1-1 | . | . | TRBV15 | 16 | TGTGCCACCAGCAGAGTTTCGGGGGGATGGGACACTGAAGCTTTCTTT | CATSRVSGGWDTEAFF
TRBJ2-5 | . | . | TRBV19 | 12 | TGTGCCAGTAGTTTCGGTGGAGAGACCCAGTACTTC | CASSFGGETQYF
TRBJ2-2 | few | TRBD1 | TRBV19 | 16 | TGTGCCAGTAGTATAGTAAGGGGGCTGGGCACCGGGGAGCTGTTTTTT | CASSIVRGLGTGELFF
TRBJ1-1 | . | . | TRBV28 | 15 | TGTGCCAGCAGTTTATTATCATTGGGCAACACTGAAGCTTTCTTT | CASSLLSLGNTEAFF
TRBJ2-2 | . | . | TRBV30 | 16 | TGTGCCTGGAGCATGCCAGGGAAAGTTTTCACCGGGGAGCTGTTTTTT | CAWSMPGKVFTGELFF
TRBJ1-2 | . | . | TRBV5-1 | 18 | TGCGCCAGCAGCTTGCTGGGTAGGGGGGGCGCGTCTAACTATGGCTACACCTTC | CASSLLGRGGASNYGYTF
TRBJ1-2 | . | TRBD1 | TRBV6-5 | 13 | TGTGCCAGCAGTACAAATATTGGACAGGTCTACACCTTC | CASSTNIGQVYTF
TRBJ2-1 | . | . | TRBV4-1 | 16 | TGCGCCAGCAGCCAAGATATACAGGGCTCCATCAATGAGCAGTTCTTC | CASSQDIQGSINEQFF
TRBJ2-7 | . | . | TRBV6-1 | 14 | TGTGCCAGCAACCCAAGGGACACCCCCTACGAGCAGTACTTC | CASNPRDTPYEQYF
TRBJ2-5 | . | TRBD1 | TRBV27 | 12 | TGTGCCAGCAGTTTTCGTGGCAGGGGGCTTAACTTC | CASSFRGRGLNF